These T cell receptor beta chains were read from a single sample in a study of blood T cell repertoires in COVID-19. Only in-frame clones appear in the TCRdb table, and some are missing; sequencing was by immunoSEQ multiplex PCR. The sample records over 200,000 clones, 84% being singletons. The specimen was PBMCs or T cells enriched from blood (not recorded which). The receptors were sampled from a woman aged 40 to 49 who had recovered from COVID-19. The conserved cysteine and the conserved F or W are not part of the CDR3 here. A D gene is named only where the DNA matches it firmly.

D: NA
V: TRBV19
CDR3: ASRTGRTGHQETQY

D: TRBD2
V: TRBV4-2
CDR3: ASSLRGPAGGPGNEQF

D: NA
V: TRBV19
CDR3: ASIFYGITEKLF

D: TRBD1
V: TRBV19
CDR3: ASSTGGTVLGGYT

D: TRBD2
V: TRBV11-2
CDR3: ASSLGASGIGSETQY

D: TRBD2
V: TRBV10-2
CDR3: ASSDISGRNEQY

D: TRBD1
V: TRBV28
CDR3: ASSFILGQGHSGNTIY

D: NA
V: TRBV2
CDR3: ASSPQGLYGYT

D: NA
V: TRBV7-9
CDR3: ASTPLGGGDSPLH

D: NA
V: TRBV2
CDR3: ASNRQVTEAF

D: NA
V: TRBV27
CDR3: ASSLGAHNEQF

D: NA
V: TRBV25-1
CDR3: ASSVRDNSGNTIY

D: TRBD2
V: TRBV18
CDR3: ASSPPSGRSDTQY

D: NA
V: TRBV3-1/TRBV3-2
CDR3: ASSQLATPYNEQF

D: TRBD1
V: TRBV12-5
CDR3: ASGLGQYTGELF

D: NA
V: TRBV29-1
CDR3: SVWGRGQETQY

D: NA
V: TRBV19
CDR3: ASRAGFSYNEQF

D: NA
V: TRBV7-9
CDR3: ASSIGTTPNTQY

D: NA
V: TRBV24-1
CDR3: ATSVARGSYNEQF

D: NA
V: TRBV10-3
CDR3: ATEGQQNTEAF

D: TRBD1
V: TRBV7-2
CDR3: ASSLSQGALGNTIY

D: NA
V: TRBV12-5
CDR3: ASGGERGGTNYGYT

D: TRBD2
V: TRBV9
CDR3: ASSAVAGGPLETQY

D: NA
V: TRBV27
CDR3: ASSFRWNTEAF

D: NA
V: TRBV19
CDR3: ASSTTTGLRSNQPQH

D: TRBD1
V: TRBV7-2
CDR3: ASSWGQGKTETQY

D: TRBD1
V: TRBV7-9
CDR3: ASSLGTENTEAF

D: TRBD2
V: TRBV5-8
CDR3: ASSYGTSGTVETQY

D: NA
V: TRBV12-3/TRBV12-4
CDR3: ASSQDSMRAF

D: TRBD1
V: TRBV14
CDR3: ASSQVGQQNIYGYT

D: TRBD1
V: TRBV4-2
CDR3: ASSVDRGKSQPQH

D: NA
V: TRBV18
CDR3: ASSPTVINEKLF

D: NA
V: TRBV10-3
CDR3: AISKDSLLNEQF

D: NA
V: TRBV29-1
CDR3: SVAIAAGYEQY

D: NA
V: TRBV10-2
CDR3: ASSESLGEQY

D: TRBD2
V: TRBV5-6
CDR3: ASTFGLAENTGELF

D: TRBD1
V: TRBV27
CDR3: ASSRTGRDQPQH

D: NA
V: TRBV4-3
CDR3: ASSQGRGAYTEAF

D: TRBD1
V: TRBV10-2
CDR3: ASRGQGLDQPQH

D: TRBD2
V: TRBV6-5
CDR3: ASRGTSGTSYEQY